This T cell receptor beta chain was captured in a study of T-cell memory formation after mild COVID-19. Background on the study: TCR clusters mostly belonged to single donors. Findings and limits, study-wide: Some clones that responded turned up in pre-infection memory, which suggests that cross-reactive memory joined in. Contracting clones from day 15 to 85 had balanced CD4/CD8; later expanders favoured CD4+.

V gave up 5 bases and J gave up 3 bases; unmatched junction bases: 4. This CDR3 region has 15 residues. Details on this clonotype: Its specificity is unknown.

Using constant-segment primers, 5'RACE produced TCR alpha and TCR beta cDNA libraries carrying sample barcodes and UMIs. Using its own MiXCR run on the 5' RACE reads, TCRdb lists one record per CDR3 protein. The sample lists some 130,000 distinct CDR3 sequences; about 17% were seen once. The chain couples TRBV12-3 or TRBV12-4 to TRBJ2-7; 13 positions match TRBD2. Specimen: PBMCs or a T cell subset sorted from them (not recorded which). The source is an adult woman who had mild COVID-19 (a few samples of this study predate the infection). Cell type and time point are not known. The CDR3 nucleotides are TGTGCCAGCAGTAGGGGGACTAGCGGGATCTACGAGCAGTACTTC. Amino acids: CASSRGTSGIYEQYF.